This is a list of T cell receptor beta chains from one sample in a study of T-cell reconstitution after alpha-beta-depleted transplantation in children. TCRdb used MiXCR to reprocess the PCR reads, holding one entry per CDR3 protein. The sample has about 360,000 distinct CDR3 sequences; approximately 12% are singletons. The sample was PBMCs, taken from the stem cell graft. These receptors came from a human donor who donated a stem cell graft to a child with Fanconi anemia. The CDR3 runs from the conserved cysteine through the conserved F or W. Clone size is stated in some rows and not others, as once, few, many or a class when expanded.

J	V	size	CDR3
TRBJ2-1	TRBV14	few	CASSQGGLAGVQFF
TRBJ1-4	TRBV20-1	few	CSAGTGYNEKLFF
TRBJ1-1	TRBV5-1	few	CASSLGGGQGYVLNTEAFF
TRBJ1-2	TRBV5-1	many	CASSFGQDNGYTF
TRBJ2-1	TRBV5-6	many	CASSHSRDYNEQFF
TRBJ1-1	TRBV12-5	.	CASDPELNTEAFF
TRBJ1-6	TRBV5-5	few	CASSSDREDSPLHF
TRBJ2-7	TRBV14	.	CASSQIRDRPSYEQYF
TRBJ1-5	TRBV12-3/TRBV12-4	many	CASSWTANQPQHF
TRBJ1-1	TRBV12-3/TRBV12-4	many	CASSLKAGANTEAFF
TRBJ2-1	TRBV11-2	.	CASSVQVKGYNEQFF
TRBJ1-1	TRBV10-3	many	CAIRGRGLNTEAFF
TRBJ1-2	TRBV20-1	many	CSASDGRVGYTF